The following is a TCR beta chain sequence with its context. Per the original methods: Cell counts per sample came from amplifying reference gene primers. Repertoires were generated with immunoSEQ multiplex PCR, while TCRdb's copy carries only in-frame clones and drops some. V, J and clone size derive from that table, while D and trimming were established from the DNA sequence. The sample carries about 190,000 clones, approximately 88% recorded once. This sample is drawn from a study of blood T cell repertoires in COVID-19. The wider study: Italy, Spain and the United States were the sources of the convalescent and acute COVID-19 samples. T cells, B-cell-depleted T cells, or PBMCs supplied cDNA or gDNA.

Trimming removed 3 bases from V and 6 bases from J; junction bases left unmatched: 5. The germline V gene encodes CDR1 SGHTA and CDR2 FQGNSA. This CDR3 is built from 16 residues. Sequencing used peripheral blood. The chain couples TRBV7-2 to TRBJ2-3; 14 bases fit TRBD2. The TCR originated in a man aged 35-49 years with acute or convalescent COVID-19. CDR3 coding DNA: TGTGCCAGCAGCTTCCGACTAGCGGGGGGGCTGGATACGCAGTATTTT. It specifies CASSFRLAGGLDTQYF. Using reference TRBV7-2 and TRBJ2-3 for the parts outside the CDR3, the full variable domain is GAGVSQSPSNKVTEKGKDVELRCDPISGHTALYWYRQSLGQGLEFLIYFQGNSAPDKSGLPSDRFSAERTGGSVSTLTIQRTQQEDSAVYLCASSFRLAGGLDTQYFGPGTRLTVL.